The sequence of this T cell receptor (beta chain) was determined in a study of blood T cell repertoires in COVID-19. Across the study: Sites in the United States, Italy and Spain provided acute and convalescent COVID-19 samples. In each case, the material was cDNA or gDNA derived from T cells, B-cell-depleted T cells, or PBMCs.

Original processing notes: Amplifying reference gene primers gave estimates of nucleated cell counts. Assay used: immunoSEQ multiplex PCR; TCRdb lists only in-frame clones, some missing. That table is the source of V, J and clone size, and D and trimming were worked out from the DNA. The sample shows 150,000 to 180,000 clones, around 83% of them seen only once. The germline gives CDR1 SGDLS, CDR2 YYNGEE. This CDR3 contains 14 residues. V trimming: 3 bases; J trimming: 6 bases; junction bases outside the gene matches: 8. The clonotype was recovered from a woman aged 60-70 years with acute or convalescent COVID-19. The chain joins TRBV9 to TRBJ1-1; 7 nucleotides line up with TRBD1. Sequencing was performed on peripheral blood. CDR3 sequence reads: CASSARGVAAEAFF. The DNA for the CDR3 is TGTGCCAGCAGCGCCAGGGGGGTTGCGGCTGAAGCTTTCTTT. The entire variable domain, with the rest obtained from reference TRBV9 and TRBJ1-1, is as follows: DSGVTQTPKHLITATGQRVTLRCSPRSGDLSVYWYQQSLDQGLQFLIQYYNGEERAKGNILERFSAQQFPDLHSELNLSSLELGDSALYFCASSARGVAAEAFFGQGTRLTVV.